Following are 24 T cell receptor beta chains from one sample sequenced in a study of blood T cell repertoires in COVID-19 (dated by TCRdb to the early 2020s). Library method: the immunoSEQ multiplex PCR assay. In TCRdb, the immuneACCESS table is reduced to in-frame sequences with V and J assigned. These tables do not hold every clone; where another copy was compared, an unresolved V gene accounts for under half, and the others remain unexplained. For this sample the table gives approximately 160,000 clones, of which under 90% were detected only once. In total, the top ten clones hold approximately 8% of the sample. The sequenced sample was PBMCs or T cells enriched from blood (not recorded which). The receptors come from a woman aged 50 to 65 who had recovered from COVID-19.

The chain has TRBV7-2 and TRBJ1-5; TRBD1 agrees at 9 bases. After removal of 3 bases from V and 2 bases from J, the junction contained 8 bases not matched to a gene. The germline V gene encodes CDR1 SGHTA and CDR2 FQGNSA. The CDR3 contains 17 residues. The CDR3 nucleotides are TGTGCCAGCAGCTTCTCTGTTGGGGACAGGGGCAATCAGCCCCAGCATTTT. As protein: CASSFSVGDRGNQPQHF. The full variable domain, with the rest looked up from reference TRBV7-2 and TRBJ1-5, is GAGVSQSPSNKVTEKGKDVELRCDPISGHTALYWYRQSLGQGLEFLIYFQGNSAPDKSGLPSDRFSAERTGGSVSTLTIQRTQQEDSAVYLCASSFSVGDRGNQPQHFGDGTRLSIL.

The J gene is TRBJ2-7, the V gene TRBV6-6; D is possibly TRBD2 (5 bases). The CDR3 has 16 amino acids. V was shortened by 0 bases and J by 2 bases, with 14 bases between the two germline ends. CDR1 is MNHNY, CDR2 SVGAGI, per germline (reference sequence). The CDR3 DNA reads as TGTGCCAGCAGTTACTCGGGTGGCACGAGGGCCTACGAGCAGTACTTC. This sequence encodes CASSYSGGTRAYEQYF.

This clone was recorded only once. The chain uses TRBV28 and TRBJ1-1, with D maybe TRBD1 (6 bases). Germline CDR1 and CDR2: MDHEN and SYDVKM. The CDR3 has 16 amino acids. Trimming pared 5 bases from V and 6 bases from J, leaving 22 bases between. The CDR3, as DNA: TGTGCCAGCAGTCCCCTTACAGGGCATGGACCCGCTGAAGCTTTCTTT. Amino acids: CASSPLTGHGPAEAFF. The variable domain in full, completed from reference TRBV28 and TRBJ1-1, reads DVKVTQSSRYLVKRTGEKVFLECVQDMDHENMFWYRQDPGLGLRLIYFSYDVKMKEKGDIPEGYSVSREKKERFSLILESASTNQTSMYLCASSPLTGHGPAEAFFGQGTRLTVV.

The CDR3 nucleotides read TGTGCCAGCAGCTTAACGGGGACTAGTGTCGAGCAGTTCTTC. Encoded protein: CASSLTGTSVEQFF. The chain is built from TRBV7-3 and TRBJ2-1, with 8 bases aligning to TRBD2. V lost 0 bases and J lost 10; bases outside the gene matches: 5. Germline CDR1 is SGHTA and CDR2 is FQGTGA. The CDR3 runs 14 residues.

The CDR3 spells CASSPTFGRGYSNQPQHF. CDR3 sequence (DNA): TGTGCCAGCAGCCCAACTTTCGGCAGGGGGTATAGCAATCAGCCCCAGCATTTT. The chain is built from TRBV3-1 (or the pseudogene TRBV3-2) and TRBJ1-5; TRBD1 agrees at 7 bases. The CDR3 is 18 amino acids. The V gene end was trimmed by 4 bases and the J gene end by 0 bases; junction bases not matched to a gene: 12. The germline gives CDR1 LGHDT, CDR2 YNNKEL (reference sequence).

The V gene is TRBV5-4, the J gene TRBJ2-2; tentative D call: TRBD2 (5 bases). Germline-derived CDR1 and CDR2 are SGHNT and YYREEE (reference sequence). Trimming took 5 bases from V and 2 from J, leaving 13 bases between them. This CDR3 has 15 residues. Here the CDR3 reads CASSKAGLNTGELFF. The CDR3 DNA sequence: TGTGCCAGCAGTAAAGCCGGACTCAACACCGGGGAGCTGTTTTTT.

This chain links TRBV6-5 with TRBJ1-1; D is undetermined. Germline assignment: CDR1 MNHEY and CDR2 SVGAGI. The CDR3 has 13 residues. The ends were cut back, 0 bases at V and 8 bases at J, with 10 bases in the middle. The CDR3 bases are TGTGCCAGCAGTTACTCCATACCCGGGGAAGCTTTCTTT. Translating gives CASSYSIPGEAFF.

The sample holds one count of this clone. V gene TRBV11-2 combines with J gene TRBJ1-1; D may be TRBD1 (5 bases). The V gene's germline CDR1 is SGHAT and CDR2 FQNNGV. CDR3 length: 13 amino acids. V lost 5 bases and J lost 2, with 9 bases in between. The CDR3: CASSRGANTEAFF. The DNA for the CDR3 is TGTGCCAGCAGCCGCGGGGCTAACACTGAAGCTTTCTTT.

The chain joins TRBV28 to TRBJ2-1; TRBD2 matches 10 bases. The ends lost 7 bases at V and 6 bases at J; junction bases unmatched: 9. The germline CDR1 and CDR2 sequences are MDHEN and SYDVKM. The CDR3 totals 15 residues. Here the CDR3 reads CASKKAGGFGNEQFF. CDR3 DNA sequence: TGTGCCAGCAAGAAAGCGGGAGGGTTCGGCAATGAGCAGTTCTTC.

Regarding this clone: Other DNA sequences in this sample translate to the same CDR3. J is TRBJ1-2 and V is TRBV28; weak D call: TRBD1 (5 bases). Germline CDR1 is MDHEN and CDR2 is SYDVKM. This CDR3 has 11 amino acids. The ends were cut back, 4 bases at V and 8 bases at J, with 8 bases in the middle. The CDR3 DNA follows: TGTGCCAGCAGTTCAGGGCGCGGCTACACCTTC. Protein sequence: CASSSGRGYTF.

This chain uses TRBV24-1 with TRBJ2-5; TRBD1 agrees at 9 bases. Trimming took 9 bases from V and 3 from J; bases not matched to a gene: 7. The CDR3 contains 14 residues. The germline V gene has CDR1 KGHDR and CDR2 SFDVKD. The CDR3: CATFWDRAEETQYF. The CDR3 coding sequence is TGTGCCACCTTCTGGGACAGGGCCGAAGAGACCCAGTACTTC.

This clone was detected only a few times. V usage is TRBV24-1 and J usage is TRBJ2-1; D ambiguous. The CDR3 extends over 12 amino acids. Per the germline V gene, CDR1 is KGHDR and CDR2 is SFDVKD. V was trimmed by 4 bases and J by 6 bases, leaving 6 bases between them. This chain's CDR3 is CATSETPNEQFF. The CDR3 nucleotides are TGTGCCACCAGTGAAACTCCCAATGAGCAGTTCTTC.

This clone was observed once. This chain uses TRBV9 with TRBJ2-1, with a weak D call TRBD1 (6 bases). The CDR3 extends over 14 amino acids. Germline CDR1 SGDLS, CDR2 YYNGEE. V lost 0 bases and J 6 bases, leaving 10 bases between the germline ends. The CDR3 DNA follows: TGTGCCAGCAGCGTAGCAACAGGGTCCAATGAGCAGTTCTTC. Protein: CASSVATGSNEQFF.

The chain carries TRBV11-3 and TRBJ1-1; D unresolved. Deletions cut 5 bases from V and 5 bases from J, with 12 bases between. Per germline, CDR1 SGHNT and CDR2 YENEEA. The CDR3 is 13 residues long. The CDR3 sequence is CASSVSVATEAFF. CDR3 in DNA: TGTGCCAGCAGCGTGAGCGTTGCAACTGAAGCTTTCTTT.

Here the CDR3 reads CASKGDSYNEQFF. The CDR3 DNA sequence: TGTGCCAGTAAAGGGGATTCCTACAATGAGCAGTTCTTC. The chain carries TRBV19 and TRBJ2-1; TRBD1 might be the D (5 bases). The CDR3 extends over 13 amino acids. V dropped 7 bases and J dropped 1 base, with 8 bases sitting between them. Germline assignment: CDR1 LNHDA and CDR2 SQIVND (reference sequence).

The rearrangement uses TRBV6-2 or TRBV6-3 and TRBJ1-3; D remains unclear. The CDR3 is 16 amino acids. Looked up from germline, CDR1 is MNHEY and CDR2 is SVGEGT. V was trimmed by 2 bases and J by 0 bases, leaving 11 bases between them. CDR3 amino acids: CASSYERLRSGNTIYF. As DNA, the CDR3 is TGTGCCAGCAGTTACGAGAGACTGCGCTCTGGAAACACCATATATTTT.

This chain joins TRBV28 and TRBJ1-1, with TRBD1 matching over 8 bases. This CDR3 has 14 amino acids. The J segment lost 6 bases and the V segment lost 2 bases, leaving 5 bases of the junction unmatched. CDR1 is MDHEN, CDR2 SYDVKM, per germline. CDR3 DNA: TGTGCCAGCAGTTTAAATCCAGGGGGCGCTGAAGCTTTCTTT. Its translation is CASSLNPGGAEAFF.

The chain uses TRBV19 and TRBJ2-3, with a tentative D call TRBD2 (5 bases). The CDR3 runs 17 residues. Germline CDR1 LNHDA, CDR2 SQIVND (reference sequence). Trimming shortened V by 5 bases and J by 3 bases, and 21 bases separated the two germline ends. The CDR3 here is CASSPRGERTITDTQYF. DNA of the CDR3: TGTGCCAGTAGTCCCCGTGGGGAGCGAACGATTACAGATACGCAGTATTTT.

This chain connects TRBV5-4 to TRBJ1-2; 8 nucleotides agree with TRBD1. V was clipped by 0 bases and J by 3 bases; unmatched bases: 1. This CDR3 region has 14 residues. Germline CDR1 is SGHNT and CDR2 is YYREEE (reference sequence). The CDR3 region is CASSLDRGDYGYTF. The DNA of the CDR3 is TGTGCCAGCAGCTTGGACAGGGGGGACTATGGCTACACCTTC. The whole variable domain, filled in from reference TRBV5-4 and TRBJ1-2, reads ETGVTQSPTHLIKTRGQQVTLRCSSQSGHNTVSWYQQALGQGPQFIFQYYREEENGRGNFPPRFSGLQFPNYSSELNVNALELDDSALYLCASSLDRGDYGYTFGSGTRLTVV.

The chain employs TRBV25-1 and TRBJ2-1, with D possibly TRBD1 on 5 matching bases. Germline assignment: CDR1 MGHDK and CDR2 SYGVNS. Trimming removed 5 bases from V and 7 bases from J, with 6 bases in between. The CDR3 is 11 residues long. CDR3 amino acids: CASSRQNEQFF. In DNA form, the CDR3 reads TGTGCCAGCAGTCGACAGAATGAGCAGTTCTTC.

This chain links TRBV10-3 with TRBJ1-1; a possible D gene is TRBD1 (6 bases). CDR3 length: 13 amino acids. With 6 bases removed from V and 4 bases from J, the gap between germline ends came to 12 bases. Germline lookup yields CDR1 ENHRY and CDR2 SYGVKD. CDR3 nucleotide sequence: TGTGCCATCAGCCAGACAGGTTCCACTGAAGCTTTCTTT. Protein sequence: CAISQTGSTEAFF.

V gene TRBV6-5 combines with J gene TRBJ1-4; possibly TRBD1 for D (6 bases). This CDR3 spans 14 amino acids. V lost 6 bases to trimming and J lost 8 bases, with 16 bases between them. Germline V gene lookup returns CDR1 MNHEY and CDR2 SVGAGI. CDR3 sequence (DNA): TGTGCCAGCAGGGCTAGACAGGCGGTAGAAAAACTGTTTTTT. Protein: CASRARQAVEKLFF.

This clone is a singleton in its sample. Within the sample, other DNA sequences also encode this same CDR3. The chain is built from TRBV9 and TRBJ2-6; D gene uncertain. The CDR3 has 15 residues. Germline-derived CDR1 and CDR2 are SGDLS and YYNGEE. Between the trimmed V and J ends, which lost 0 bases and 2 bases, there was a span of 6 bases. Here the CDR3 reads CASSVDRAGANVLTF. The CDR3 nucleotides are TGTGCCAGCAGCGTAGATCGGGCTGGGGCCAACGTCCTGACTTTC.

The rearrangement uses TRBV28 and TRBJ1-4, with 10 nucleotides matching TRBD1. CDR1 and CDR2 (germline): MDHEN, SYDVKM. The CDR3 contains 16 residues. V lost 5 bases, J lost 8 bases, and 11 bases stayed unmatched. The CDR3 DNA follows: TGTGCCAGCAGTACCCCGCCGGGACAGGGGAGCGAAAAACTGTTTTTT. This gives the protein CASSTPPGQGSEKLFF. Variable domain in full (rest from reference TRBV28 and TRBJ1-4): DVKVTQSSRYLVKRTGEKVFLECVQDMDHENMFWYRQDPGLGLRLIYFSYDVKMKEKGDIPEGYSVSREKKERFSLILESASTNQTSMYLCASSTPPGQGSEKLFFGSGTQLSVL.